This TCR beta chain was sequenced during a study of cytomegalovirus exposure and HLA in healthy donors. Across the whole study: The early release's HLA-typed donors yielded roughly 85 million unique TCRs.

PCR primers comprised 60 Vbeta and 13 Jbeta primers. The method was immunoSEQ multiplex PCR; TCRdb's version includes in-frame clones alone and lacks a portion of them. The sample carries 100,000 to 150,000 clones, roughly 80% recorded once. This TCR came from a man between 18 and 35 years old in good health and CMV-seropositive. Sequencing used PBMCs.

In nucleotides, the CDR3 is TGCGCCAGCAGTGAAGCGGGGGCTACCTACGAGCAGTACTTC. Amino acid sequence: CASSEAGATYEQYF. The rearrangement uses TRBV10-2 and TRBJ2-5; the match to TRBD2 covers 8 bases. The J call may be wrong; the DNA end is better matched by TRBJ2-7. CDR1 WSHSY and CDR2 SAAADI come from the germline V gene. The length of the CDR3 is 14 residues.